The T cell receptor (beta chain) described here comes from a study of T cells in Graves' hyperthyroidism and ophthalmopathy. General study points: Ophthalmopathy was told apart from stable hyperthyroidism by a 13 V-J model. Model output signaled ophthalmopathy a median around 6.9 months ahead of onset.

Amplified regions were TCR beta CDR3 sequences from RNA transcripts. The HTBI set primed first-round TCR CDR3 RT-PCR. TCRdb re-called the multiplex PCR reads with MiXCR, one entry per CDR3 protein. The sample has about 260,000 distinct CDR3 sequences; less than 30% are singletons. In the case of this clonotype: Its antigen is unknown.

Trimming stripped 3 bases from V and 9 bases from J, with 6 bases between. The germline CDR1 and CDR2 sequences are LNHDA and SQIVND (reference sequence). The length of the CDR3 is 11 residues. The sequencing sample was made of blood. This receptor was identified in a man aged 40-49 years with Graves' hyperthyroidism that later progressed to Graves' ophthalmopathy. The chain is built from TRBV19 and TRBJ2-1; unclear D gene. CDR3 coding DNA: TGTGCCAGTAGTATGTTTAGTGAGCAGTTCTTC. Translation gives CASSMFSEQFF.